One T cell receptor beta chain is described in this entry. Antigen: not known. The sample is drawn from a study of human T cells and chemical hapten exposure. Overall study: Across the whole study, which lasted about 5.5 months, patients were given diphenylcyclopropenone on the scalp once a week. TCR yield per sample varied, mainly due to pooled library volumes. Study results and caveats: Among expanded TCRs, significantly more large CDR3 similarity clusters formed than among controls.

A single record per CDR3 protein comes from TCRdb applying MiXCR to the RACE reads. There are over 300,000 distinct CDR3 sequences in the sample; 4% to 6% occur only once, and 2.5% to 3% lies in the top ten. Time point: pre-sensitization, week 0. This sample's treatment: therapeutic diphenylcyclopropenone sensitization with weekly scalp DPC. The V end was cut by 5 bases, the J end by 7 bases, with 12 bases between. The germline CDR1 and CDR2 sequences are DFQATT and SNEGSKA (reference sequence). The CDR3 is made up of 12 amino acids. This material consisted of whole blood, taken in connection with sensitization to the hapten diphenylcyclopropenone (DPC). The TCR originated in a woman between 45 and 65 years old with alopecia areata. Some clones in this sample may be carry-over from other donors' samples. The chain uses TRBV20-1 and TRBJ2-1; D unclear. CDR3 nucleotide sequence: TGCAGTGCTGCCCCCCTCGAAAATGAGCAGTTCTTC. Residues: CSAAPLENEQFF.